This TCR beta chain was identified in a study of early T cells in non-severe SARS-CoV-2 infection. Overall study: RNA in bulk from unsorted whole blood was sequenced, and chains were unpaired.

Individual cDNA molecules received unique molecular identifiers. TCRdb re-derived calls from the 5' RACE reads in MiXCR, one entry per CDR3 protein. The sample contains 30,000 to 40,000 distinct CDR3 sequences, less than 6% of which appear only once. This clonotype was recorded at least ten times. Antigen unknown. Overall study results and limits: The study's VDJdb matching favored anti-spike CD8 responses and missed private and CD4 specificities.

The clonotype originates from an adult who was a healthcare worker with PCR-confirmed SARS-CoV-2 infection or an uninfected control (not recorded which). The source material was whole blood, sampled at baseline.

The CDR3 protein is CAWSWDRKPTDTQYF. DNA for the CDR3: TGTGCCTGGAGCTGGGACAGAAAACCCACAGATACGCAGTATTTT. The V and J genes are TRBV30 and TRBJ2-3; 7 bases line up with TRBD1. This CDR3 has 15 residues. From germline, CDR1 is GTSNPN and CDR2 SVGIG (reference sequence). V lost 3 bases to trimming and J lost 2 bases; unmatched junction nucleotides: 8.